Each of the 23 T cell receptor beta chains below was sequenced from the same sample in a study of T cell repertoires in cytomegalovirus infection. Their antigens remain unidentified. In TCRdb, the reads were re-called with MiXCR into one record per CDR3 protein. Of about 920,000 distinct CDR3 sequences in the sample, approximately 30% are singletons; the top ten hold about an eighth. The sequencing used cultured CD8+ T cells from PBMCs, collected from culture after CMV antigen stimulation. These receptors came from a human donor in good health (CMV status not recorded). Some clones in this sample may be carry-over from other donors' samples.

There are a few counts of this clonotype. The rearrangement uses TRBV7-9 and TRBJ2-1; no clear D. This CDR3 is built from 13 residues. Trimming cost V 6 bases and J 10 bases, with 16 bases left between them. The V gene's germline CDR1 is SEHNR and CDR2 FQNEAQ (reference sequence). CDR3 loop: CASRGPVELEQFF. The CDR3 nucleotides are TGTGCCAGCAGGGGCCCGGTCGAGCTAGAGCAGTTCTTC.

The chain combines TRBV7-6 with TRBJ1-1; 7 bases are a match to TRBD1. There are 13 residues in the CDR3. The trim removed 5 bases at V and 10 bases at J, leaving 10 bases unmatched. Germline V gene lookup returns CDR1 SGHVS and CDR2 FNYEAQ. CDR3 coding DNA: TGTGCCAGCAGCCCGGGACAGCTTACGAGAGCTTTCTTT. Its protein is CASSPGQLTRAFF.

This chain uses TRBV12-3 or TRBV12-4 with TRBJ2-3, with 12 nucleotides matching TRBD2. The V segment lost 7 bases and the J segment 4 bases; nucleotides outside the gene matches: 15. There are 18 residues in the CDR3. CDR3 DNA: TGTGCCAGCACTACCTCTAGCGGGGGGGCGGATTTCCCAGATACGCAGTATTTT. Amino acids: CASTTSSGGADFPDTQYF.

V and J are TRBV12-3 or TRBV12-4 and TRBJ2-6; D is tentatively TRBD1 or TRBD2 (6 bases each). The CDR3 is 17 residues long. V was trimmed by 9 bases and J by 0 bases, leaving 18 bases between them. CDR3 region: CASINGGPISGANVLTF. The CDR3, as DNA: TGTGCCAGTATTAATGGGGGGCCGATCTCTGGGGCCAACGTCCTGACTTTC.

This clonotype was counted ten times or more. The chain employs TRBV7-9 and TRBJ2-1; 7 bases agree with TRBD2. Germline V CDR1 and CDR2: SEHNR, FQNEAQ (reference sequence). Unmatched junction bases numbered 5, after V lost 6 bases and J lost 3 bases. CDR3 length: 14 residues. The chain's CDR3 is CASSLGGDYNEQFF. For the CDR3, the DNA is TGTGCCAGCAGTTTGGGGGGGGACTACAATGAGCAGTTCTTC.

This clonotype has just a few counts. CDR3 DNA sequence: TGTGCCAGCAGTCGAACAGGGGTGGGGGTCCAAGAGACCCAGTACTTC. Residues: CASSRTGVGVQETQYF. The chain recombines TRBV6-1 with TRBJ2-5; 7 bases map to TRBD1. Losses at the gene ends were 5 bases for V and 1 base for J; bases not matched to a gene: 10. This CDR3 has 16 amino acids. Per germline, CDR1 MNHNS and CDR2 SASEGT.

This clonotype has more than one count but fewer than ten. This chain joins TRBV2 and TRBJ2-7; 10 nucleotides match TRBD1. The germline CDR1 and CDR2 sequences are SNHLY and FYNNEI. Trimming cost V 1 base and J 9 bases; bases outside gene matches: 3. This CDR3 has 13 amino acids. Written as DNA, the CDR3 is TGTGCCAGCAGTGAAGGGACAGGGGGTTGGCAGTACGTC. Protein product: CASSEGTGGWQYV.

V and J are TRBV7-9 and TRBJ2-5, with unresolved D. The V gene lost 5 bases and the J gene lost 5 bases, with 9 bases spanning the gap. Germline V gene sequence: CDR1 SEHNR, CDR2 FQNEAQ (reference sequence). This CDR3 has 12 residues. The CDR3 DNA reads TGTGCCAGCAGCCCCCTTTGGGAGACCCAGTACTTC. It codes for CASSPLWETQYF. Looking up the rest from reference TRBV7-9 and TRBJ2-5 gives the full variable domain: DTGVSQNPRHKITKRGQNVTFRCDPISEHNRLYWYRQTLGQGPEFLTYFQNEAQLEKSRLLSDRFSAERPKGSFSTLEIQRTEQGDSAMYLCASSPLWETQYFGPGTRLLVL.

The chain couples TRBV5-4 to TRBJ2-1; 9 bases line up with TRBD2. Losses at the gene ends were 4 bases for V and 8 bases for J; bases not matched to a gene: 10. Germline CDR1 reads SGHNT; CDR2 reads YYREEE (reference sequence). The CDR3 spans 15 residues. DNA for the CDR3: TGTGCCAGCAGCCCCCCGGCGGGGGGGCTCCATGAGCAGTTCTTC. Its protein is CASSPPAGGLHEQFF.

This clonotype was seen a few times. This chain connects TRBV2 to TRBJ1-1; D not resolved. Germline values: CDR1 SNHLY, CDR2 FYNNEI. V lost 2 bases, J lost 1 base, and 14 bases lay in between. The length of the CDR3 is 16 residues. The chain's CDR3 is CASSESIGRSNTEAFF. Here the CDR3 DNA reads TGTGCCAGCAGTGAATCAATAGGCAGATCGAACACTGAAGCTTTCTTT.

This chain uses TRBV7-6 with TRBJ1-2, with D possibly being TRBD1 (5 bases). The CDR3 is 17 amino acids. Per germline, CDR1 SGHVS and CDR2 FNYEAQ. V was cut by 5 bases and J by 1 base, with 20 bases left in between. CDR3 loop: CASSRGSRPTDNYGYTF. CDR3 DNA sequence: TGTGCCAGCAGCCGGGGGAGCAGGCCGACAGATAACTATGGCTACACCTTC.

V is TRBV6-8 and J is TRBJ2-7; D is possibly TRBD1 or TRBD2 (5 bases each). The ends were cut back, 11 bases at V and 4 bases at J, with 12 bases in the middle. CDR1 and CDR2 (germline): MNHGY, SAAAGT. This CDR3 region has 11 residues. The CDR3 DNA is TGTGCCGCTACGAGGGGTTACGAGCAGTACGTC. Translating it yields CAATRGYEQYV.

The chain uses TRBV7-9 and TRBJ2-2; 10 bases are a match to TRBD1. CDR3 length: 15 residues. The J segment lost 6 bases and the V segment lost 5 bases, leaving 6 bases of the junction unmatched. Germline CDR1 and CDR2: SEHNR and FQNEAQ (reference sequence). CDR3 sequence (DNA): TGTGCCAGCAGCCGACAGGGGGCTGGACCCGGGGAGCTGTTTTTT. This codes for CASSRQGAGPGELFF.

The rearrangement links TRBV14 to TRBJ2-3, with 11 bases that match TRBD2. The CDR3 is 17 residues long. The ends lost 3 bases at V and 4 bases at J; junction bases unmatched: 9. CDR1 and CDR2 (germline): SGHDN, FVKESK. This chain's CDR3 is CASSHSTLAGEADTQYF. As DNA, the CDR3 is TGTGCCAGCAGCCACTCTACACTAGCGGGGGAAGCAGATACGCAGTATTTT.

This clonotype was observed many times. The V and J genes are TRBV5-1 and TRBJ1-1; possible D gene TRBD1, 5 bases. The germline V gene encodes CDR1 SGHRS and CDR2 YFSETQ. The CDR3 spans 14 residues. With 2 bases removed from V and 0 bases from J, the gap between germline ends came to 8 bases. The CDR3 coding sequence is TGCGCCAGCAGCTTAGGGGACTTGAACACTGAAGCTTTCTTT. Its protein product is CASSLGDLNTEAFF.

This clonotype was counted a few times. This sequence joins TRBV27 and TRBJ2-5, with 7 bases fitting TRBD2. J lost 2 bases, V lost 0 bases, and 6 bases had no gene match. Germline lookup yields CDR1 MNHEY and CDR2 SMNVEV (reference sequence). This CDR3 has 16 residues. The CDR3 nucleotides read TGTGCCAGCAGTTTATCAGCGGGGCCTCATCAAGAGACCCAGTACTTC. Amino acid sequence: CASSLSAGPHQETQYF.

This clonotype was detected a few times. J is TRBJ2-7 and V is TRBV29-1, with D possibly being TRBD2 (6 bases). Germline V gives CDR1 SQVTM, CDR2 ANQGSEA. The CDR3 loop spans 13 amino acids. Trimming removed 4 bases from V and 0 bases from J, with 10 bases in between. CDR3 in DNA: TGCAGCGTTGTGGCGGGGAGCTCCTACGAGCAGTACTTC. Amino acids: CSVVAGSSYEQYF.

There are many counts of this clonotype. The chain uses TRBV7-2 and TRBJ2-7, with 7 bases identical to TRBD1. The CDR3 length is 14 residues. Trimming cost V 8 bases and J 4 bases; bases outside gene matches: 11. Germline loops: CDR1 SGHTA, CDR2 FQGNSA. Here the CDR3 DNA reads TGTGCCAGCGCGGACAGGCGCCGACCTTACGAGCAGTACGTC. Its protein product is CASADRRRPYEQYV.

This clonotype turned up a few times. The V gene is TRBV7-6, the J gene TRBJ2-1, with a tentative D call TRBD2 (7 bases). Germline V gives CDR1 SGHVS, CDR2 FNYEAQ. The length of the CDR3 is 15 residues. With 1 base removed from V and 8 bases from J, the gap between germline ends came to 15 bases. The CDR3 sequence: CASSLDWGGPYEQFF. CDR3 in DNA: TGTGCCAGCAGCTTAGATTGGGGGGGGCCCTATGAGCAGTTCTTC.

In its sample, this clonotype was seen many times. The gene calls are TRBV27 and TRBJ1-5, with D perhaps matching TRBD1 (5 bases). CDR3 length: 15 residues. CDR1 is MNHEY and CDR2 is SMNVEV in the germline V gene (reference sequence). Trimming shortened V by 6 bases and J by 0 bases, and 12 bases separated the two germline ends. The CDR3: CASSLQGYSNQPQHF. The CDR3 nucleotides read TGTGCCAGCAGCTTGCAGGGATATAGCAATCAGCCCCAGCATTTT.

This clonotype was counted only a few times. J is TRBJ1-2 and V is TRBV6-2 or TRBV6-3; D not resolved. The CDR3 is 13 residues long. Germline CDR1 reads MNHEY; CDR2 reads SVGEGT. Trimming took 5 bases from V and 4 from J, leaving 11 bases between them. CDR3 sequence (DNA): TGTGCCAGCAGTGACCTCGGCGTCTATGGCTACACCTTC. It translates to CASSDLGVYGYTF.

This clonotype turned up a few times. The genes are TRBV14 and TRBJ2-5, with 8 bases matching TRBD1. V dropped 2 bases and J dropped 5; count of bases not matched to a gene: 4. This CDR3 region has 14 residues. Germline V gene sequence: CDR1 SGHDN, CDR2 FVKESK. CDR3 sequence (DNA): TGTGCCAGCAGCCAACTGACAGGGGACGAGACCCAGTACTTC. This translates into CASSQLTGDETQYF.

As for this clonotype: A single base separates this from a much larger clone, so it may be a read error. V and J are TRBV7-4 and TRBJ2-3; D is perhaps TRBD1 or TRBD2 (6 bases each). Trimming pared 3 bases from V and 5 bases from J, leaving 15 bases between. The length of the CDR3 is 15 residues. Per germline, CDR1 SGHVT and CDR2 SQSDAQ. The CDR3 region is CASSFKGGRIDTQYF. The CDR3 DNA reads TGTGCCAGCAGCTTTAAGGGGGGTCGCATAGATACGCAGTATTTT.